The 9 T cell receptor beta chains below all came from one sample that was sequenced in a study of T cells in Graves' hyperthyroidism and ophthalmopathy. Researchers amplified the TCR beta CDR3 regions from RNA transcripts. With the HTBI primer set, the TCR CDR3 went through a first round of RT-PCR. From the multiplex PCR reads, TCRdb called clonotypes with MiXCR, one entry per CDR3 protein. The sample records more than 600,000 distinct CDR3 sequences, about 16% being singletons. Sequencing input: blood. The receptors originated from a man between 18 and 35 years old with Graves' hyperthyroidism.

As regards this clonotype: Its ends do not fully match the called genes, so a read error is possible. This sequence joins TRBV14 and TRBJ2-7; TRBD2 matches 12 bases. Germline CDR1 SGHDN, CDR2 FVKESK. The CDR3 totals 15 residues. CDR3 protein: CASSRLTSGSFERYF. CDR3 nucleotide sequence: TGTGCCAGCAGCCGACTGACTAGCGGGAGCTTCGAGCGGTACTTC.

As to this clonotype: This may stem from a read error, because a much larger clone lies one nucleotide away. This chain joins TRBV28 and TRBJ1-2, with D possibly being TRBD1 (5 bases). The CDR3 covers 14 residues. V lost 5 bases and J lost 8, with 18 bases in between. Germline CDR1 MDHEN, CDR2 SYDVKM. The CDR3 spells CASSPIGRAKGYTF. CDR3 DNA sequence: TGTGCCAGCAGTCCCATCGGCAGGGCTAAGGGCTACACCTTC.

CDR3 sequence: CASSSIWGASGRSLDEQYF. CDR3 nucleotide sequence: TGTGCCAGCAGCTCAATATGGGGGGCTAGCGGGAGATCTTTGGACGAGCAGTACTTC. The genes are TRBV7-2 and TRBJ2-7, with TRBD2 identical over 10 bases. V shed 4 bases and J 5 bases; nucleotides not matched to a gene: 20. CDR3 length: 19 residues. Germline V gene data show CDR1 as SGHTA and CDR2 as FQGNSA. Full variable domain (outside the CDR3, taken from reference TRBV7-2 and TRBJ2-7): GAGVSQSPSNKVTEKGKDVELRCDPISGHTALYWYRQSLGQGLEFLIYFQGNSAPDKSGLPSDRFSAERTGGSVSTLTIQRTQQEDSAVYLCASSSIWGASGRSLDEQYFGPGTRLTVT.

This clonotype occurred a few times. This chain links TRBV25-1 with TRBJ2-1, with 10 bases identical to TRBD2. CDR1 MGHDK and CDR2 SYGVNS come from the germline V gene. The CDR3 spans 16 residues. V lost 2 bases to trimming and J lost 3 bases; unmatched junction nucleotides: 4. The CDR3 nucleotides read TGTGCCAGCAGTGAACCAACTAGCGGGAACTACAATGAGCAGTTCTTC. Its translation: CASSEPTSGNYNEQFF.

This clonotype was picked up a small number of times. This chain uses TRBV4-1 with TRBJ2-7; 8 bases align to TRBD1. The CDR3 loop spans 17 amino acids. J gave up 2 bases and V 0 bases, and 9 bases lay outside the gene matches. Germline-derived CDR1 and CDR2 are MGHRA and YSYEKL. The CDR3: CASSQDAEGQVTYEQYF. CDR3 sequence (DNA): TGCGCCAGCAGCCAAGATGCGGAGGGACAGGTTACCTACGAGCAGTACTTC.

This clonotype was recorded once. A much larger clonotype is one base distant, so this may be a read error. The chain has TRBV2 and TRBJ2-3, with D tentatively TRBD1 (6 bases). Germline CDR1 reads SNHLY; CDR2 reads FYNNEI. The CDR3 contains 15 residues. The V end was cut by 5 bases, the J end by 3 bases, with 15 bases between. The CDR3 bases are TGTGCCAGCAGTTTACAGGGTCTCTTTACAGATACGCAGTATTTT. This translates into CASSLQGLFTDTQYF.

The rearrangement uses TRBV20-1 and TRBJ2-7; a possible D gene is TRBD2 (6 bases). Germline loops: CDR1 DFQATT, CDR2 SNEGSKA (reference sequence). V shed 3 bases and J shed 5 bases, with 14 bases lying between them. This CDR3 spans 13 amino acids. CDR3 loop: CSASGPGEDEQYF. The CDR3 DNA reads TGCAGTGCTAGTGGGCCGGGGGAAGACGAGCAGTACTTC.

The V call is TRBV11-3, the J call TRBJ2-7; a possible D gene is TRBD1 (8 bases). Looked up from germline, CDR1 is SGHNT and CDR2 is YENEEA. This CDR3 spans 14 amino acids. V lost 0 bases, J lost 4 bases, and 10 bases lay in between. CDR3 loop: CASSLEQGGYEQYF. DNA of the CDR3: TGTGCCAGCAGCTTAGAACAGGGGGGGTACGAGCAGTACTTC.

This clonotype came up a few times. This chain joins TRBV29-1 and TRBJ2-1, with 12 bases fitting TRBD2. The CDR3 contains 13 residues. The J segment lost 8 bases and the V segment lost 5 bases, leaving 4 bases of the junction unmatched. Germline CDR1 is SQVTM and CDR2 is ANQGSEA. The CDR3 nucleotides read TGCAGCGTTCTAGCGGGAGGGCTGGATGAGCAGTTCTTC. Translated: CSVLAGGLDEQFF.